This T cell receptor (beta chain) was captured by sequencing in a study of CD8 T cells in Susac syndrome. The study, taken as a whole, reports: The number of individuals included in the study's TCR sequencing and HLA analysis was acknowledged as relatively small.

After extraction with the RNeasy kit, roughly 0.5 to 1 ug of the RNA was reverse transcribed using random hexamers. MiXCR, run by TCRdb on the immunoSEQ multiplex PCR reads, gives a single entry per CDR3 protein. The sample holds 150,000 or so distinct CDR3 sequences, about 94% seen once. The CDR3 has 13 residues. CDR1 and CDR2 from the germline V gene are MNHNS and SASEGT. Trimming shortened V by 4 bases and J by 6 bases, and 11 bases separated the two germline ends. As concerns this clonotype: Its antigen is unidentified.

FACS enriched CD8+ TEMRA cells, while bulk CD8+ and CD4+ were negatively isolated. V usage is TRBV6-1 and J usage is TRBJ2-3, with D possibly TRBD1 on 6 matching bases. Specimen: CD4+ T cells from PBMCs. The receptor comes from a human donor in good health. The CDR3 is CASSGRGLDTQYF. CDR3 DNA: TGTGCCAGCAGTGGCAGGGGTTTGGATACGCAGTATTTT.